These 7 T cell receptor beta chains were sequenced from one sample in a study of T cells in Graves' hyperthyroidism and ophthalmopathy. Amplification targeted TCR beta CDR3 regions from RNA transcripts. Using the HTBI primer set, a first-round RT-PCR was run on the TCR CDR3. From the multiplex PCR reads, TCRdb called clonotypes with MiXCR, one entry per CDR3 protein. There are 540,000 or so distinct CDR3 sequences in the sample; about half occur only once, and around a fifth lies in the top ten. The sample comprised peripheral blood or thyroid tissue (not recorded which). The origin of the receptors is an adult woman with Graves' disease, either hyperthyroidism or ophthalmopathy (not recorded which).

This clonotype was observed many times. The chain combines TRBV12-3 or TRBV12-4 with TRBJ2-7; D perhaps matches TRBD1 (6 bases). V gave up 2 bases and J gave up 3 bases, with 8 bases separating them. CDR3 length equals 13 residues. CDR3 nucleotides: TGTGCCAGCAGTTTAAACAGGGACTACGAGCAGTACTTC. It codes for CASSLNRDYEQYF.

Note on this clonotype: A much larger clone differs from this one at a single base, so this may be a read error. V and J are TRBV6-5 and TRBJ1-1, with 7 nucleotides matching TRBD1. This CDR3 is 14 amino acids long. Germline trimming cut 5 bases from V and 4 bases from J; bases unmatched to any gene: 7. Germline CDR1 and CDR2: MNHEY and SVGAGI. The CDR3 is CASSAPGGSTEAFF. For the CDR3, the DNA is TGTGCCAGCAGTGCCCCAGGGGGAAGCACTGAAGCTTTCTTT.

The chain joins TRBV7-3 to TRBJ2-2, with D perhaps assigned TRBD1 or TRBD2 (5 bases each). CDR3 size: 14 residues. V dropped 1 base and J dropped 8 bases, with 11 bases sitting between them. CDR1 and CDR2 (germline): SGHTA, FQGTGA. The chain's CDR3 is CASSLRGNYGELFF. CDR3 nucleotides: TGTGCCAGCAGCTTAAGGGGGAACTATGGGGAGCTGTTTTTT.

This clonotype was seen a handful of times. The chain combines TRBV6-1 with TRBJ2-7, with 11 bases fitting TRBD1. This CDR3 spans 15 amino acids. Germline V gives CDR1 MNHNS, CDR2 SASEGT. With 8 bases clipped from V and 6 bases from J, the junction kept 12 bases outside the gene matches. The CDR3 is CASVLFRDRGSEQYF. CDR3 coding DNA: TGTGCCAGCGTATTGTTCCGGGACAGGGGGTCCGAGCAGTACTTC.

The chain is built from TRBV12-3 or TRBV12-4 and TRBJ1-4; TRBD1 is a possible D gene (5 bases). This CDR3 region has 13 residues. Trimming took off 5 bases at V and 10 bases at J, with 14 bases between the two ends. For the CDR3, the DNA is TGTGCCAGCAGTCGCTCACGGGGCGGAAAACTGTTTTTT. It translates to CASSRSRGGKLFF.

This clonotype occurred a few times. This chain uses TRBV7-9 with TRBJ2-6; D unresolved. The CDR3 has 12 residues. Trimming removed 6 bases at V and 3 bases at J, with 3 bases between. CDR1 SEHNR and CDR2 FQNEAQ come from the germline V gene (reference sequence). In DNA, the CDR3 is TGTGCCAGCAGAGATGGGGCCAACGTCCTGACTTTC. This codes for CASRDGANVLTF.

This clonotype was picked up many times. The CDR3 here is CATSRVLTGTEAFF. The CDR3 DNA is TGTGCCACCAGCAGAGTTTTGACAGGCACTGAAGCTTTCTTT. This sequence joins TRBV15 and TRBJ1-1, with D possibly matching TRBD1 (6 bases). Trimming took off 1 base at V and 4 bases at J, with 10 bases between the two ends. There are 14 residues in the CDR3. Germline loops: CDR1 LNHNV, CDR2 YYDKDF (reference sequence).